Listed below are T cell receptor beta chains from one sample, sequenced in a study of blood T cells in healthy people across ages. From the 5' RACE reads, TCRdb called clonotypes with MiXCR, one entry per CDR3 protein. The sample has approximately 490,000 distinct CDR3 sequences, nearly 25% seen once. This sample was shared with a second study, whose subject was T cells of mothers and their children.

The sequenced sample was blood. These receptors were obtained from a boy between 10 and 17 years old in good health. Each CDR3 is given with its conserved first and last residue. D genes are given only for firm matches. Only some rows state a clone size, as once, few, many or a class for expanded clones.

>-|TRBJ2-2|TRBV6-2/TRBV6-3|-
CAGRDTGELFF
TGTGCGGGACGCGACACCGGGGAGCTGTTTTTT
>-|TRBJ1-5|TRBV28|-
CASTVSNQPQHF
TGTGCCAGCACAGTCTCCAATCAGCCCCAGCATTTT
>few|TRBJ2-3|TRBV7-9|TRBD1
CASSLGTGKDTQYF
TGTGCCAGCAGCTTAGGGACAGGGAAAGATACGCAGTATTTT
>-|TRBJ1-1|TRBV28|TRBD1
CASRSRDRAEAFF
TGTGCCAGCAGGTCCCGGGACAGGGCTGAAGCTTTCTTT
>-|TRBJ1-1|TRBV18|-
CASSPWGRVSRGTEAFF
TGTGCCAGCTCACCATGGGGGAGGGTGTCTCGTGGCACTGAAGCTTTCTTT
>-|TRBJ2-6|TRBV28|-
CASSRVQDSTFSGANVLTF
TGTGCCAGCAGTAGGGTCCAGGACAGTACTTTCTCTGGGGCCAACGTCCTGACTTTC
>-|TRBJ1-6|TRBV7-2|-
CASSFPASGETNYNSPLHF
TGTGCCAGCAGCTTTCCCGCCTCGGGAGAAACCAACTATAATTCACCCCTCCACTTT
>few|TRBJ2-6|TRBV20-1|TRBD2
CSANAGLIGGTGANVLTF
TGCAGTGCCAACGCGGGTTTAATCGGGGGGACTGGGGCCAACGTCCTGACTTTC
>few|TRBJ2-7|TRBV20-1|TRBD1
CSAGTGSGSYEQYF
TGCAGTGCCGGGACAGGGTCGGGCTCCTACGAGCAGTACTTC
>-|TRBJ2-3|TRBV7-2|TRBD2
CASSLAPTSGSFPTTDTQYF
TGTGCCAGCAGCTTAGCTCCTACTAGCGGGAGCTTCCCCACCACAGATACGCAGTATTTT
>few|TRBJ2-7|TRBV27|TRBD1
CASRWGQGYYEQYF
TGTGCCAGCAGGTGGGGACAGGGGTACTACGAGCAGTACTTC
>-|TRBJ2-5|TRBV4-3|-
CASSQDRDWETQYF
TGCGCCAGCAGCCAAGATCGGGATTGGGAGACCCAGTACTTC
>-|TRBJ1-4|TRBV28|TRBD1
CASSGTGNEKLFF
TGTGCCAGCAGCGGGACAGGGAATGAAAAACTGTTTTTT
>-|TRBJ2-2|TRBV5-1|-
CASKADIMNTGELFF
TGCGCCAGCAAGGCCGACATCATGAACACCGGGGAGCTGTTTTTT
>-|TRBJ1-1|TRBV7-6|TRBD1
CASSTRQGMNTEAFF
TGTGCCAGCAGCACGAGACAGGGGATGAACACTGAAGCTTTCTTT
>few|TRBJ2-7|TRBV6-1|-
CASSDRVDEQYF
TGTGCCAGCAGTGACCGAGTGGACGAGCAGTACTTC
>-|TRBJ2-3|TRBV4-2|TRBD2
CASSQTSPLPDTQYF
TGTGCCAGCAGCCAGACTAGCCCTCTCCCGGATACGCAGTATTTT
>few|TRBJ2-5|TRBV9|-
CASSTPGGRETQYF
TGTGCCAGCAGCACCCCGGGGGGCCGAGAGACCCAGTACTTC
>-|TRBJ2-1|TRBV30|-
CAWSLPNNEQFF
TGTGCCTGGAGCCTCCCGAACAATGAGCAGTTCTTC
>many|TRBJ2-5|TRBV6-6|-
CASTNSGTTETQYF
TGTGCCAGTACTAATTCGGGAACCACGGAGACCCAGTACTTC
>-|TRBJ2-3|TRBV5-1|TRBD1
CASSLNRGHPDTQYF
TGCGCCAGCAGCTTGAACAGGGGGCATCCAGATACGCAGTATTTT
>many|TRBJ2-5|TRBV29-1|-
CSVEPGGPETQYF
TGCAGCGTTGAACCCGGGGGGCCGGAGACCCAGTACTTC
>few|TRBJ2-1|TRBV15|-
CATSRDRGSSNEQFF
TGTGCCACCAGCAGAGATCGGGGGTCGTCCAATGAGCAGTTCTTC
>few|TRBJ1-4|TRBV6-2/TRBV6-3|TRBD1
CASRTGQGRESVEKLFF
TGTGCCAGCAGGACGGGACAGGGAAGGGAATCGGTCGAAAAACTGTTTTTT
>-|TRBJ1-1|TRBV27|TRBD1
CASSQGTARAEAFF
TGTGCCAGCAGCCAAGGGACAGCGAGAGCCGAAGCTTTCTTT
>few|TRBJ2-5|TRBV6-5|-
CASSRDILQETQYF
TGTGCCAGCAGTAGGGACATCCTCCAAGAGACCCAGTACTTC
>-|TRBJ1-2|TRBV24-1|-
CATYSTRTGGYTF
TGTGCCACCTACTCGACCAGAACTGGTGGCTACACCTTC
>few|TRBJ2-7|TRBV6-1|-
CASSEDGTSSYEQYF
TGTGCCAGCAGTGAAGACGGGACGTCTTCCTACGAGCAGTACTTC
>-|TRBJ1-2|TRBV5-1|-
CASSLIRGRGVYGYTF
TGCGCCAGCAGCTTGATCCGAGGGAGAGGGGTCTATGGCTACACCTTC
>-|TRBJ2-1|TRBV30|-
CAWSSGRHEQFF
TGTGCCTGGAGTTCGGGGCGCCATGAGCAGTTCTTC